Below are 15 T cell receptor beta chains sequenced from a single sample in a study of T cell responses to AZD1222 COVID-19 vaccine. Only in-frame clones appear in the TCRdb table, and some are missing; sequencing was by immunoSEQ multiplex PCR. The sample yields 120,000 to 150,000 clones, 91% seen once. The sequenced sample was peripheral blood, obtained on day 0 of AZD1222 vaccination. These receptors all stem from an adult in good health.

The chain carries TRBV27 and TRBJ2-6; the D gene is possibly TRBD1 (6 bases). The CDR3 contains 17 residues. In germline, CDR1 is MNHEY, CDR2 SMNVEV (reference sequence). V shed 6 bases and J shed 0 bases, with 15 bases lying between them. Here the CDR3 DNA reads TGTGCCAGCAGGCCTTTGGGGGCCGACTCTGGGGCCAACGTCCTGACTTTC. Translated, it gives CASRPLGADSGANVLTF.

This clone was counted once. The chain uses TRBV6-2 or TRBV6-3 and TRBJ1-5; 9 positions agree with TRBD1. V shed 4 bases, J shed 2 bases, and the junction held 3 bases outside the gene matches. The CDR3 contains 15 residues. Germline V gene sequence: CDR1 MNHEY, CDR2 SVGEGT. CDR3 loop: CASSWTGDGNQPQHF. CDR3 bases: TGTGCCAGCAGTTGGACAGGGGATGGCAATCAGCCCCAGCATTTT.

The chain recombines TRBV6-1 with TRBJ1-4, with 9 bases aligning to TRBD1. The germline CDR1 and CDR2 sequences are MNHNS and SASEGT. This CDR3 contains 15 residues. Trimming at V came to 3 bases and at J to 5 bases, leaving 4 bases not matched to a gene. CDR3 loop: CASSDTTGGNEKLFF. In DNA, the CDR3 is TGTGCCAGCAGTGACACGACAGGGGGAAATGAAAAACTGTTTTTT.

The rearrangement links TRBV7-2 to TRBJ1-3, with a possible D match to TRBD1 (5 bases). The CDR3 covers 15 residues. Germline V gene sequence: CDR1 SGHTA, CDR2 FQGNSA. V was shortened by 1 base and J by 2 bases, with 9 bases between the two germline ends. CDR3 sequence reads: CASSLGPGPGNTIYF. The DNA of the CDR3 is TGTGCCAGCAGCTTAGGTCCAGGGCCTGGAAACACCATATATTTT.

This clone was detected once. The chain is built from TRBV28 and TRBJ1-5, with D hard to call. The CDR3 has 12 residues. Germline lookup yields CDR1 MDHEN and CDR2 SYDVKM. V lost 2 bases and J 7 bases, leaving 6 bases between the germline ends. The CDR3 nucleotides read TGTGCCAGCAGTTTAGTAGGACAGCCCCAGCATTTT. It yields the protein CASSLVGQPQHF.

The V gene is TRBV6-5, the J gene TRBJ1-6; 11 nucleotides align to TRBD1. The V gene's germline CDR1 is MNHEY and CDR2 SVGAGI. This CDR3 comprises 14 residues. The V segment lost 6 bases and the J segment 10 bases; nucleotides outside the gene matches: 5. The DNA for the CDR3 is TGTGCCAGCAGCTCCGGGACAGGGGGGTCACCCCTCCACTTT. Translating gives CASSSGTGGSPLHF.

This clone came up once. V and J are TRBV19 and TRBJ2-3; 8 bases agree with TRBD2. CDR1 is LNHDA, CDR2 SQIVND, per germline (reference sequence). The junction had 11 bases not matched to a gene; V was cut back by 9 bases and J by 3 bases. The CDR3 has 15 amino acids. CDR3 DNA sequence: TGTGCCAGCCGTAGTTTGGGACTAGTGACAGATACGCAGTATTTT. It translates to CASRSLGLVTDTQYF.

This chain uses TRBV14 with TRBJ2-2, with 8 bases identical to TRBD2. After removal of 2 bases from V and 4 bases from J, the junction contained 12 bases not matched to a gene. Germline CDR1 is SGHDN and CDR2 is FVKESK. This CDR3 has 18 amino acids. Here the CDR3 DNA reads TGTGCCAGCAGCCAAAGTGTCGTCGACGGGAGGGCCACCGGGGAGCTGTTTTTT. Protein sequence: CASSQSVVDGRATGELFF.

This rearrangement joins TRBV7-3 to TRBJ2-2; D gene uncertain. The V end was cut by 5 bases, the J end by 6 bases, with 16 bases between. Germline lookup yields CDR1 SGHTA and CDR2 FQGTGA. The CDR3 spans 15 residues. CDR3 nucleotide sequence: TGTGCCAGCAGCCTTAGCTCATGGGGTGCCGGGGAGCTGTTTTTT. Protein product: CASSLSSWGAGELFF. Variable domain in full (rest from reference TRBV7-3 and TRBJ2-2): GAGVSQTPSNKVTEKGKYVELRCDPISGHTALYWYRQSLGQGPEFLIYFQGTGAADDSGLPNDRFFAVRPEGSVSTLKIQRTERGDSAVYLCASSLSSWGAGELFFGEGSRLTVL.

This chain uses TRBV14 with TRBJ1-2; unclear D gene. Germline assignment: CDR1 SGHDN and CDR2 FVKESK. The CDR3 extends over 10 amino acids. V lost 11 bases to trimming and J lost 7 bases, with 11 bases between them. The CDR3, as DNA: TGTGCCGGGCAACGGGGTGGCTACACCTTC. Protein: CAGQRGGYTF. Combining the CDR3 with reference TRBV14 and TRBJ1-2 gives the whole variable domain EAGVTQFPSHSVIEKGQTVTLRCDPISGHDNLYWYRRVMGKEIKFLLHFVKESKQDESGMPNNRFLAERTGGTYSTLKVQPAELEDSGVYFCAGQRGGYTFGSGTRLTVV.

This chain joins TRBV9 and TRBJ1-2, with 8 bases that match TRBD1. The CDR3 spans 15 residues. The J segment lost 3 bases and the V segment lost 0 bases, leaving 4 bases of the junction unmatched. CDR1 is SGDLS, CDR2 YYNGEE, per germline. CDR3 sequence: CASSVGAGGDYGYTF. DNA of the CDR3: TGTGCCAGCAGCGTAGGTGCAGGGGGCGACTATGGCTACACCTTC.

In DNA, the CDR3 is TGTGCCAGCAGCTTAGCGGGGTCCACCGGGGAGCTGTTTTTT. It translates to CASSLAGSTGELFF. The chain employs TRBV7-9 and TRBJ2-2, with D hard to call. There are 14 residues in the CDR3. V was cut by 0 bases and J by 4 bases, with 6 bases left in between. Germline lookup yields CDR1 SEHNR and CDR2 FQNEAQ (reference sequence).

The chain has TRBV9 and TRBJ1-2; D gene ambiguous. The CDR3 totals 12 residues. Germline loops: CDR1 SGDLS, CDR2 YYNGEE. V was pared by 5 bases and J by 7 bases, with 12 bases between. This CDR3 is CASSTLEGGYTF. The CDR3 DNA follows: TGTGCCAGCAGTACCTTGGAAGGTGGCTACACCTTC.

The chain combines TRBV6-2 or TRBV6-3 with TRBJ1-1; D unresolved. Trimming took 3 bases from V and 3 from J, leaving 8 bases between them. Germline V gene sequence: CDR1 MNHEY, CDR2 SVGEGT. The CDR3 contains 13 residues. The CDR3 sequence is CASSYWPDTEAFF. The DNA for the CDR3 is TGTGCCAGCAGTTATTGGCCCGACACTGAAGCTTTCTTT.

This rearrangement joins TRBV6-2 or TRBV6-3 to TRBJ2-5; D is uncertain. V lost 4 bases, J lost 4 bases, and 4 bases lay in between. CDR1 is MNHEY, CDR2 SVGEGT, per germline. The CDR3 consists of 11 residues. The CDR3 DNA reads as TGTGCCAGCAGTTCGGGAGAGACCCAGTACTTC. Translation gives CASSSGETQYF.